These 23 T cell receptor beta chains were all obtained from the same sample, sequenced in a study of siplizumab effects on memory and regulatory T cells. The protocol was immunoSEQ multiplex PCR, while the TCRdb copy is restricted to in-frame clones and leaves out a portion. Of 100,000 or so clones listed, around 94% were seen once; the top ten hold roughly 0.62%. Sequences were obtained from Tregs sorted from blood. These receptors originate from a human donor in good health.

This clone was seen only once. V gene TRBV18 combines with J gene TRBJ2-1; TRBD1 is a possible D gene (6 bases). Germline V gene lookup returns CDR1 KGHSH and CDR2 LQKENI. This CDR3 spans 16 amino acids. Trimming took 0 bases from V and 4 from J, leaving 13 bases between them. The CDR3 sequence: CASSPPSGQMYNEQFF. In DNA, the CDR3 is TGTGCCAGCTCACCACCATCCGGACAGATGTACAATGAGCAGTTCTTC. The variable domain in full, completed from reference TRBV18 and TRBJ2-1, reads NAGVMQNPRHLVRRRGQEARLRCSPMKGHSHVYWYRQLPEEGLKFMVYLQKENIIDESGMPKERFSAEFPKEGPSILRIQQVVRGDSAAYFCASSPPSGQMYNEQFFGPGTRLTVL.

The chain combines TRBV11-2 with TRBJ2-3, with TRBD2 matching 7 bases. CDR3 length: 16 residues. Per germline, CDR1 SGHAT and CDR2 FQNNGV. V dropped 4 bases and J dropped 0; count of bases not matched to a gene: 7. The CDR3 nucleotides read TGTGCCAGCAGCTCCGGGAGGCTAGCGAGCACAGATACGCAGTATTTT. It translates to CASSSGRLASTDTQYF.

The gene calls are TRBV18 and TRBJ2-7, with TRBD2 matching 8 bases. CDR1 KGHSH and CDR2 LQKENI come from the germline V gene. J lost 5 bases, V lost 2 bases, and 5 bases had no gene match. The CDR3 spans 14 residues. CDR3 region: CASSPGTSLHEQYF. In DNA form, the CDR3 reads TGTGCCAGCTCACCAGGGACTAGTCTCCACGAGCAGTACTTC. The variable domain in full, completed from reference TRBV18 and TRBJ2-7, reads NAGVMQNPRHLVRRRGQEARLRCSPMKGHSHVYWYRQLPEEGLKFMVYLQKENIIDESGMPKERFSAEFPKEGPSILRIQQVVRGDSAAYFCASSPGTSLHEQYFGPGTRLTVT.

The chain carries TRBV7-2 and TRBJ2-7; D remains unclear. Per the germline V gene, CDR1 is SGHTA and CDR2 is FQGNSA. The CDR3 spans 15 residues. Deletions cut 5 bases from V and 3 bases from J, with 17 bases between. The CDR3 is CASSPFSVLLYEQYF. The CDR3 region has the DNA TGTGCCAGCAGCCCATTTTCGGTCCTTCTCTACGAGCAGTACTTC.

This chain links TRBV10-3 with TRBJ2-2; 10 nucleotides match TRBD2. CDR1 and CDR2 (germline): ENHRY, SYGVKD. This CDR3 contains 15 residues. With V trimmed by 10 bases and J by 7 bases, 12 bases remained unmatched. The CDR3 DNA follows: TGTGCCACACTAACTAGCGGGAATAACCACGGGGAGCTGTTTTTT. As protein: CATLTSGNNHGELFF.

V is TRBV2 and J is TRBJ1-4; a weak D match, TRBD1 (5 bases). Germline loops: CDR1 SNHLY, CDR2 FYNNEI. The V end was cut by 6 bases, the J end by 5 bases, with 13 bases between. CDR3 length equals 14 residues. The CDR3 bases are TGTGCCAGCAGCCCCCGGAGGGGCAATGAAAAACTGTTTTTT. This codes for CASSPRRGNEKLFF. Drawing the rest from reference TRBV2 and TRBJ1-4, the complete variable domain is EPEVTQTPSHQVTQMGQEVILRCVPISNHLYFYWYRQILGQKVEFLVSFYNNEISEKSEIFDDQFSVERPDGSNFTLKIRSTKLEDSAMYFCASSPRRGNEKLFFGSGTQLSVL.

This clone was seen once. DNA for the CDR3: TGTGCCAGCAGCTTTACACGGTGGGTCAGGGGGGCGGGATACGAGCAGTACTTC. Translation: CASSFTRWVRGAGYEQYF. This chain links TRBV7-8 with TRBJ2-7; D is perhaps TRBD1 (7 bases). CDR3 length: 18 amino acids. V lost 3 bases and J 4 bases, leaving 25 bases between the germline ends. Per germline, CDR1 SGHVS and CDR2 FQNEAQ.

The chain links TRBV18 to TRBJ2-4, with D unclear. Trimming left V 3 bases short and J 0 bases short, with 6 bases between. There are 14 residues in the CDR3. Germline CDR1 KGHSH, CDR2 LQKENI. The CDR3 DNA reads TGTGCCAGCTCACCTGTGGAAGCCAAAAACATTCAGTACTTC. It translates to CASSPVEAKNIQYF. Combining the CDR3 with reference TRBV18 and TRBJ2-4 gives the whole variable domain NAGVMQNPRHLVRRRGQEARLRCSPMKGHSHVYWYRQLPEEGLKFMVYLQKENIIDESGMPKERFSAEFPKEGPSILRIQQVVRGDSAAYFCASSPVEAKNIQYFGAGTRLSVL.

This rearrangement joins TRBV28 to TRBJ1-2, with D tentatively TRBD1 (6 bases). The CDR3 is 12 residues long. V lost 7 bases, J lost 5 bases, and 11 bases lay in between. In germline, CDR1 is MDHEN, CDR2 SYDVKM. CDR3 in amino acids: CASTDRPYGYTF. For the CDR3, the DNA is TGTGCCAGCACGGACAGACCGTATGGCTACACCTTC.

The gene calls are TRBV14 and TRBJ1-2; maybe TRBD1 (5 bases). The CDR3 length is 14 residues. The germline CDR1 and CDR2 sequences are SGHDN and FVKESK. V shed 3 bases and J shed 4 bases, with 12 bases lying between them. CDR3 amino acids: CASSHLDSFYGYTF. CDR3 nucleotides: TGTGCCAGCAGCCACCTCGACAGCTTCTATGGCTACACCTTC.

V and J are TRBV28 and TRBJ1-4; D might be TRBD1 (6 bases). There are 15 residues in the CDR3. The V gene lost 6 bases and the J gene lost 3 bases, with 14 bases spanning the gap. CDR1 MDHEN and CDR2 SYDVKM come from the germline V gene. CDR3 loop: CASSTQGQANEKLFF. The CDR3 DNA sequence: TGTGCCAGCAGCACACAGGGACAAGCTAATGAAAAACTGTTTTTT.

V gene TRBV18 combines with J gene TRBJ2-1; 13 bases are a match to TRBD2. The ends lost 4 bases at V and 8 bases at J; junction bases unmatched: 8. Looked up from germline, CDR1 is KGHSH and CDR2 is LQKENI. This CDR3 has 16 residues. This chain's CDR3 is CASSRPHGLAGDEQFF. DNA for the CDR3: TGTGCCAGCTCACGACCCCACGGACTAGCGGGAGATGAGCAGTTCTTC.

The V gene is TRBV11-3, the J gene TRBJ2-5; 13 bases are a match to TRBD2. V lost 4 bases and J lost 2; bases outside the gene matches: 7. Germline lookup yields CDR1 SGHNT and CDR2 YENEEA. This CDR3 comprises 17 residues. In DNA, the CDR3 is TGTGCCAGCAGCTCAACCAGACTAGCGGGAGGACAAGAGACCCAGTACTTC. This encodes CASSSTRLAGGQETQYF.

The CDR3 is CASSWTGYEKLFF. CDR3 in DNA: TGCGCCAGCAGCTGGACAGGTTACGAAAAACTGTTTTTT. The chain combines TRBV5-1 with TRBJ1-4; TRBD1 matches 7 bases. This CDR3 contains 13 residues. Germline CDR1 is SGHRS and CDR2 is YFSETQ. J lost 8 bases, V lost 3 bases, and 4 bases had no gene match.

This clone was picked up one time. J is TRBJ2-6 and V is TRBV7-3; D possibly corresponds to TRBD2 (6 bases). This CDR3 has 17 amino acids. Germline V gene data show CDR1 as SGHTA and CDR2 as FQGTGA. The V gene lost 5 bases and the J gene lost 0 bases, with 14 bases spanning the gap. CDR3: CASSERGYSSGANVLTF. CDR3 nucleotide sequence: TGTGCCAGCAGCGAACGGGGGTATAGCTCTGGGGCCAACGTCCTGACTTTC.

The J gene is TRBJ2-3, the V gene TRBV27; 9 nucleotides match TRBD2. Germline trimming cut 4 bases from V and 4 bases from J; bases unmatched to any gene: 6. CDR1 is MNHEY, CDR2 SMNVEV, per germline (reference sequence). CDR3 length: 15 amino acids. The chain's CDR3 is CASSWREGIPDTQYF. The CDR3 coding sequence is TGTGCCAGCAGTTGGCGGGAGGGAATCCCAGATACGCAGTATTTT.

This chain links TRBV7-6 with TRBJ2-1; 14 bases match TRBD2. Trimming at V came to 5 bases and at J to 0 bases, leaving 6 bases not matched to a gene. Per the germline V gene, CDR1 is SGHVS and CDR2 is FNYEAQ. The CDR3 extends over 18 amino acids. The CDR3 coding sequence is TGTGCCAGCAGCCCTAGGACTAGCGGGAGGCGCTCCTACAATGAGCAGTTCTTC. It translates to CASSPRTSGRRSYNEQFF.

CDR3 loop: CASSTDRGSYTF. The CDR3, as DNA: TGTGCCAGCAGTACGGACAGGGGTAGCTACACCTTC. The chain joins TRBV2 to TRBJ1-2, with TRBD1 matching over 9 bases. The junction had 4 bases not matched to a gene; V was cut back by 5 bases and J by 9 bases. Germline V lookup: CDR1 SNHLY, CDR2 FYNNEI. The CDR3 is 12 residues long.

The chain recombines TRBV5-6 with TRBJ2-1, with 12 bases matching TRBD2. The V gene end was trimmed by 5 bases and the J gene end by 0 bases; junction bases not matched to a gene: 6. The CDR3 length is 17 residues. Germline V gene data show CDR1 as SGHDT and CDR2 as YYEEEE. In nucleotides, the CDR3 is TGTGCCAGCAGTCGTACTAGCGGGAGGTACTCCTACAATGAGCAGTTCTTC. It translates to CASSRTSGRYSYNEQFF. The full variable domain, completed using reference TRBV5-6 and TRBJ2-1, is DAGVTQSPTHLIKTRGQQVTLRCSPKSGHDTVSWYQQALGQGPQFIFQYYEEEERQRGNFPDRFSGHQFPNYSSELNVNALLLGDSALYLCASSRTSGRYSYNEQFFGPGTRLTVL.

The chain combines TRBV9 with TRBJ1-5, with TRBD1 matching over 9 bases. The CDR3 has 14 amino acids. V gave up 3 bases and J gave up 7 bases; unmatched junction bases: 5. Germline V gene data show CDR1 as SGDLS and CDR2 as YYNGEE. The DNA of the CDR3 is TGTGCCAGCAGCGAGGGACAGGGTACCCAGCCCCAGCATTTT. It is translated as CASSEGQGTQPQHF.

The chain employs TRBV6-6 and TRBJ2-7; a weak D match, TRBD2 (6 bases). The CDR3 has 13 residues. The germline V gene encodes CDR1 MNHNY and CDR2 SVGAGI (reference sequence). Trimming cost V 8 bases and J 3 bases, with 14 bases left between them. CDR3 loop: CASAAGTIYEQYF. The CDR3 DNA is TGTGCCAGCGCGGCGGGGACCATCTACGAGCAGTACTTC.

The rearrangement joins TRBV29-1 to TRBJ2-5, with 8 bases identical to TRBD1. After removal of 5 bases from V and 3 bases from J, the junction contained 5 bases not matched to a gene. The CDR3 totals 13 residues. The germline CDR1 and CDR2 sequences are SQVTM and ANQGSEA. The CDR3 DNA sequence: TGCAGCGTTCAGGGGGGACAGGAAGAGACCCAGTACTTC. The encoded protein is CSVQGGQEETQYF.

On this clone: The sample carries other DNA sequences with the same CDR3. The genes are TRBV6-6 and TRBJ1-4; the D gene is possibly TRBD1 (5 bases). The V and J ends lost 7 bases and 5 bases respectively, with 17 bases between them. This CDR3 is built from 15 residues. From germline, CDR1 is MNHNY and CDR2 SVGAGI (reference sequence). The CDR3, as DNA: TGTGCCAGCACCGGATCGGGGGAAAGGAATGAAAAACTGTTTTTT. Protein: CASTGSGERNEKLFF.